What follows are 21 T cell receptor beta chains derived from one specimen sequenced in a study of T cell changes during pregnancy in multiple sclerosis (dated by TCRdb to about 2019). Library construction relied on the immunoSEQ multiplex PCR assay. TCRdb holds this immuneACCESS table with in-frame rearrangements only. Some clones are missing; in checked studies, unresolved V genes explain under half, and the rest has no known cause. This sample comprises about 50,000 clones, nearly 95% of them detected only once. Clones ranked in the top ten supply roughly 0.66% of the sample. Sequenced here: CD4+ T cells from peripheral blood mononuclear cells, sampled after pregnancy. Receptors were obtained from a female donor in good health, enrolled as a control in a pregnancy study.

The chain uses TRBV29-1 and TRBJ2-3, with D tentatively TRBD1 (5 bases). CDR1 is SQVTM and CDR2 is ANQGSEA in the germline V gene. The CDR3 is 14 amino acids. V was trimmed by 4 bases and J by 0 bases, leaving 11 bases between them. This chain's CDR3 is CSVVGAVSTDTQYF. The CDR3 DNA is TGCAGCGTTGTAGGGGCGGTGAGCACAGATACGCAGTATTTT.

The V and J genes are TRBV7-9 and TRBJ2-5; 13 nucleotides match TRBD2. The germline V gene has CDR1 SEHNR and CDR2 FQNEAQ (reference sequence). This CDR3 has 17 residues. Trimming at V came to 4 bases and at J to 5 bases, leaving 10 bases not matched to a gene. CDR3 sequence reads: CASSSTVLAGGRETQYF. CDR3 DNA: TGTGCCAGCAGCTCCACTGTACTAGCGGGAGGGCGTGAGACCCAGTACTTC.

The chain links TRBV5-6 to TRBJ2-3; 8 nucleotides match TRBD1. Germline lookup yields CDR1 SGHDT and CDR2 YYEEEE. This CDR3 has 15 amino acids. V shed 2 bases, J shed 4 bases, and the junction held 6 bases outside the gene matches. DNA for the CDR3: TGTGCCAGCAGCTTCAGGGGGCATATATCAGATACGCAGTATTTT. Its translation: CASSFRGHISDTQYF.

V is TRBV18 and J is TRBJ2-3; D gene ambiguous. This CDR3 is 12 amino acids long. Germline V CDR1 and CDR2: KGHSH, LQKENI. V lost 6 bases and J lost 2, with 6 bases in between. CDR3 DNA sequence: TGTGCCAGCTCCACAGTCACAGATACGCAGTATTTT. This translates into CASSTVTDTQYF.

This rearrangement joins TRBV7-2 to TRBJ2-1; tentative D call: TRBD1 (6 bases). Between the trimmed V and J ends, which lost 2 bases and 4 bases, there was a span of 6 bases. Germline V CDR1 and CDR2: SGHTA, FQGNSA. The CDR3 is made up of 13 amino acids. The CDR3 sequence is CASSLTGYNEQFF. The CDR3, as DNA: TGTGCCAGCAGCTTAACAGGGTACAATGAGCAGTTCTTC.

The chain uses TRBV2 and TRBJ1-4; D is possibly TRBD1 (5 bases). V was pared by 11 bases and J by 8 bases, with 21 bases between. Germline V gene data show CDR1 as SNHLY and CDR2 as FYNNEI. The CDR3 length is 14 residues. The CDR3 nucleotides are TGTGCCGGTATCAGGGTTCTTTCGCTAGAAAAACTGTTTTTT. Its protein product is CAGIRVLSLEKLFF.

This chain uses TRBV10-3 with TRBJ1-2, with 12 bases that match TRBD1. V lost 9 bases, J lost 8 bases, and 10 bases stayed unmatched. The CDR3 totals 14 residues. Germline CDR1 reads ENHRY; CDR2 reads SYGVKD. CDR3 sequence: CAISPGQGAGGYTF. The DNA for the CDR3 is TGTGCCATTAGCCCGGGACAGGGGGCTGGGGGCTACACCTTC.

The gene calls are TRBV6-6 and TRBJ2-5; possible D gene TRBD2, 5 bases. Germline V lookup: CDR1 MNHNY, CDR2 SVGAGI (reference sequence). This CDR3 is 14 amino acids long. The ends were cut back, 4 bases at V and 1 base at J, with 10 bases in the middle. CDR3 bases: TGTGCCAGCAGTTGGAGCGGAAGCCAAGAGACCCAGTACTTC. Translated: CASSWSGSQETQYF.

The chain recombines TRBV18 with TRBJ1-1; D is unclear. Germline CDR1 and CDR2: KGHSH and LQKENI. The CDR3 is 13 residues long. Trimming pared 6 bases from V and 8 bases from J, leaving 16 bases between. The CDR3, as DNA: TGTGCCAGCTCCCTCCCCCTCCGGCGGGAAGCTTTCTTT. As protein: CASSLPLRREAFF.

The rearrangement joins TRBV6-1 to TRBJ2-7; the match to TRBD2 covers 7 bases. The CDR3 sequence is 14 residues long. J lost 4 bases, V lost 9 bases, and 12 bases had no gene match. CDR1 is MNHNS, CDR2 SASEGT, per germline. The CDR3 is CASSLAGTRYEQYF. The DNA for the CDR3 is TGTGCCAGTTCTTTAGCGGGTACTCGGTACGAGCAGTACTTC.

The chain is built from TRBV28 and TRBJ2-4, with 7 bases lining up with TRBD1. The CDR3 has 15 residues. The V and J ends lost 5 bases and 0 bases, in that order; junction bases with no gene match: 4. Per germline, CDR1 MDHEN and CDR2 SYDVKM. The DNA for the CDR3 is TGTGCCAGCAGTCGACAGGGTCTAGCCAAAAACATTCAGTACTTC. This translates into CASSRQGLAKNIQYF.

A word on this clone: Other DNA sequences in this specimen translate into the identical CDR3. V usage is TRBV27 and J usage is TRBJ2-2, with TRBD2 matching 8 bases. This CDR3 has 15 residues. The junction had 3 bases not matched to a gene; V was cut back by 2 bases and J by 4 bases. Germline CDR1 reads MNHEY; CDR2 reads SMNVEV (reference sequence). The chain's CDR3 is CASSLTSGSTGELFF. The CDR3 DNA reads TGTGCCAGCAGTTTAACCAGCGGGAGCACCGGGGAGCTGTTTTTT.

This clone was recorded only once. The chain is built from TRBV6-1 and TRBJ1-2, with TRBD1 as a possible D gene (6 bases). CDR1 and CDR2 (germline): MNHNS, SASEGT. The V end was cut by 2 bases, the J end by 1 base, with 11 bases between. The length of the CDR3 is 15 residues. The CDR3 DNA follows: TGTGCCAGCAGTGAAATAACAGGGATTAACTATGGCTACACCTTC. Protein: CASSEITGINYGYTF.

The chain joins TRBV27 to TRBJ2-7; 9 bases align to TRBD2. The CDR3 length is 13 residues. Germline V gives CDR1 MNHEY, CDR2 SMNVEV (reference sequence). Trimming took 7 bases from V and 3 from J; bases not matched to a gene: 4. CDR3 DNA sequence: TGTGCCAGCAAGTCTAGCGGGAACTACGAGCAGTACTTC. This codes for CASKSSGNYEQYF.

On this clone itself: Since no conserved phenylalanine or tryptophan closes the CDR3, a read error is the likely cause. The limits of the CDR3 on the DNA are not certain, so only TCRdb's listed CDR3 is given. The V gene is TRBV23-1, the J gene TRBJ1-1. TRBV23-1 is classed as an ORF, of uncertain function. The CDR3 totals 9 residues, both ends included. CDR3 residues: CASSTRGPG.

This chain links TRBV7-2 with TRBJ2-3; 7 bases line up with TRBD2. The V segment lost 5 bases and the J segment 5 bases; nucleotides outside the gene matches: 1. Germline V gene data show CDR1 as SGHTA and CDR2 as FQGNSA. The CDR3 consists of 12 residues. This chain's CDR3 is CASSGGVDTQYF. The CDR3 nucleotides read TGTGCCAGCAGCGGGGGGGTAGATACGCAGTATTTT. The whole variable domain, remainder taken from reference TRBV7-2 and TRBJ2-3, is GAGVSQSPSNKVTEKGKDVELRCDPISGHTALYWYRQSLGQGLEFLIYFQGNSAPDKSGLPSDRFSAERTGGSVSTLTIQRTQQEDSAVYLCASSGGVDTQYFGPGTRLTVL.

This clone occurred once. The gene calls are TRBV7-2 and TRBJ2-3; 9 nucleotides align to TRBD2. Germline lookup yields CDR1 SGHTA and CDR2 FQGNSA. There are 17 residues in the CDR3. V shed 1 base and J 0 bases; nucleotides not matched to a gene: 5. The CDR3 sequence is CASSLDSGRRSTDTQYF. The DNA for the CDR3 is TGTGCCAGCAGCTTAGATAGCGGGAGACGTAGCACAGATACGCAGTATTTT.

The chain couples TRBV7-9 to TRBJ1-4; the D gene is possibly TRBD1 (6 bases). Trimming took off 8 bases at V and 4 bases at J, with 11 bases between the two ends. The CDR3 runs 13 residues. The germline CDR1 and CDR2 sequences are SEHNR and FQNEAQ (reference sequence). CDR3 DNA sequence: TGTGCCAGCCGTGGACAGATTAATGAAAAACTGTTTTTT. This gives the protein CASRGQINEKLFF.

The chain couples TRBV6-1 to TRBJ1-5, with D perhaps TRBD1 (5 bases). The CDR3 extends over 17 amino acids. The V gene lost 0 bases and the J gene lost 4 bases, with 16 bases spanning the gap. The V gene's germline CDR1 is MNHNS and CDR2 SASEGT. Here the CDR3 reads CASSEAGRGGWNQPQHF. Written as DNA, the CDR3 is TGTGCCAGCAGTGAAGCCGGTCGGGGGGGGTGGAATCAGCCCCAGCATTTT.

The chain is built from TRBV7-2 and TRBJ2-2, with D possibly TRBD2 on 6 matching bases. With 1 base removed from V and 2 bases from J, the gap between germline ends came to 11 bases. Germline V gene data show CDR1 as SGHTA and CDR2 as FQGNSA. This CDR3 is 16 amino acids long. The DNA of the CDR3 is TGTGCCAGCAGCTTAGTGGGTAGCGGTAACACCGGGGAGCTGTTTTTT. Protein: CASSLVGSGNTGELFF.

The rearrangement uses TRBV5-6 and TRBJ2-6; weak D call: TRBD1 (5 bases). The germline CDR1 and CDR2 sequences are SGHDT and YYEEEE. The CDR3 loop spans 15 amino acids. Trimming took off 0 bases at V and 4 bases at J, with 8 bases between the two ends. The CDR3 DNA is TGTGCCAGCAGCTTGGAGGGGATCGGGGCCAACGTCCTGACTTTC. The encoded protein is CASSLEGIGANVLTF.